This T cell receptor (beta chain) was identified in a study of glioma-infiltrating T cells after dendritic cell vaccination (TCRdb year 2016). General notes on the study: Of the 15 or so glioblastoma patients in the cohort, all drawn from Phase I and II dendritic cell vaccination trials, 9 were newly diagnosed and 6 had recurrent disease. Autologous tumor lysate-pulsed dendritic cell vaccination was administered to the patients between about 2003 and 2013. The vaccine consisted of monocyte-derived dendritic cells cultured about seven days with IL-4 and GM-CSF, then pulsed overnight with autologous tumor lysate. Each patient got three intradermal injections of the dendritic cell vaccine, spaced at biweekly intervals, in the arm below the axilla. In glioblastoma patients vaccinated with dendritic cells, deep sequencing of TCR beta CDR3 regions served to measure tumor-infiltrating lymphocyte content and to compare repertoires between tumor and blood. Survival after dendritic cell vaccination was correlated with TCR sequencing metrics, including TIL content and tumor-blood repertoire overlap.

A word on this clone: The clone's antigen remains unknown. No clone much larger than this one lies a single base away; base qualities are absent.

CDR1 and CDR2, looked up from the germline V gene, are MDHEN and SYDVKM. There are 14 amino acids in the CDR3, from cysteine to phenylalanine inclusive. The read is trimmed to its CDR3 DNA, 42 bases read in frame from base 1. V is pared back by 2 bases and J by 1 base, with 9 bases lying between the germline termini. Selection of patients required sufficient residual fresh-frozen tumor tissue and over two years of available survival data. Although molecular status otherwise differed among the glioblastoma patients, no patient had an isocitrate dehydrogenase mutation. PBMC were collected before vaccination, two weeks after the third vaccination, and at tumor progression when it occurred. Genomic DNA was extracted with the Qiagen DNeasy Blood extraction Kit. Study-wide findings and limitations: No direct relationship between TCR clonality and survival was found, suggesting that a diverse polyclonal response may matter. The three-group TCR overlap response model was described as speculative and requiring prospective validation. After dendritic cell vaccination, a higher estimated pretreatment TIL content predicted longer time to progression and overall survival. The cohort was small and heterogeneous, only a few patients had full blood and tumor sets, and even fewer had initial-recurrent tumor pairs.

TCRB CDR3 regions were amplified from roughly 1.8 ug genomic DNA, or all available DNA if less, using the immunoSEQ assay. For multiplex PCR, 60 forward primers for TCR V beta segments and 13 reverse primers for J beta segments were used. To estimate the number of reads per starting template, synthetic control templates were added to each sample at limiting dilution. Reads of 87 bp were generated by sequencing on the Illumina HiSeq System. In the paper's pipeline: PCR and sequencing errors were removed by a nearest neighbor algorithm that merged closely related sequences. TCR overlap was measured as the percentage of unique tumor TCR beta sequences that were also present in the peripheral blood of the same patient. TCRdb provides this immuneACCESS table in a form limited to in-frame rearrangements. Some clones are lacking; in checked studies, under half of them reflect an unresolved V gene, and why the rest are absent is not known. V and J calls and clone size are given by that table; D and trimming were obtained from the DNA. This sample gives roughly 68,000 clones in total; 75% to 90% of them show up just once. The ten largest clones capture about 9% of the sample.

The receptor comes from a human donor with glioblastoma. Specimen: blood, collected before dendritic cell vaccination. The chain is encoded by TRBV28 joined to TRBJ2-7; possibly the D gene is TRBD1, per 5 matching bases. The CDR3 reads as follows: CASSLLAGSYEQYF. The nucleotide sequence reads as follows: TGTGCCAGCAGTTTACTGGCAGGGTCCTACGAGCAGTACTTC.